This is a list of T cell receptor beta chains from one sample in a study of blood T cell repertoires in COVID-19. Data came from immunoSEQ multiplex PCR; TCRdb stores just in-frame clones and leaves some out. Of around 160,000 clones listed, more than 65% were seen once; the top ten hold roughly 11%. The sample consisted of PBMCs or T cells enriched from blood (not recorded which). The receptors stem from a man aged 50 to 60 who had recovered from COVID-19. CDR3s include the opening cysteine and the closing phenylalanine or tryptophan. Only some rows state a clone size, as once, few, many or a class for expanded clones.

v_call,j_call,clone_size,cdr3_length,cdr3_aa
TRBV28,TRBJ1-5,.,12,CASSILGQPGHF
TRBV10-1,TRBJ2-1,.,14,CASTPGLGDNEQFF
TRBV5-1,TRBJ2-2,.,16,CASSFGTGAIPGELFF
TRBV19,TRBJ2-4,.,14,CASAPGQGANIQYF
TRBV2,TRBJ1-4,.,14,CASRSSRTNEKLFF
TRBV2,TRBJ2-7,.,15,CASSALGTGTYEQYF
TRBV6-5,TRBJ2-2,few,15,CASSYRGEGTGELFF
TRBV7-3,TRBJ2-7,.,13,CASSPYITTEQYF
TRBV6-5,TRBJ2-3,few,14,CASRTTSGGYSQYF
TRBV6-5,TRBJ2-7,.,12,CASAFRGNEQYF